Included here is one T cell receptor beta chain sequence, with context. The antigen is unknown. The source of the sample is a study of OX40 agonist ivuxolimab in advanced cancers. As for the study in general: Six ivuxolimab dose levels, 0.01 to 10 mg/kg, were given intravenously every 2 weeks. Head and neck, renal cell, melanoma or hepatocellular carcinoma were the cancers that dose-escalation patients had.

Method: immunoSEQ multiplex PCR; TCRdb's copy keeps in-frame clones and lacks some. The sample lists roughly 91,000 clones, around 90% occurring once. V was trimmed by 3 bases and J by 0 bases, leaving 10 bases between them. This CDR3 has 15 amino acids. Germline V lookup: CDR1 MNHNS, CDR2 SASEGT. Study-level points and caveats: Those patients achieving a partial response at 0.1-3.0 mg/kg showed among the lowest clonal expansion. Mean expanded clone counts were higher in CD8+ than CD4+ T cells.

The sequence was collected from an adult with an advanced solid tumor such as melanoma, head and neck, liver or kidney cancer. Sequenced material: CD4+ or CD8+ T cells sorted from blood, taken in a trial of the OX40 agonist ivuxolimab. The chain is built from TRBV6-1 and TRBJ2-3; D is ambiguous. CDR3 region: CASSDPRGSTDTQYF. In DNA, the CDR3 is TGTGCCAGCAGTGATCCGCGTGGGAGCACAGATACGCAGTATTTT.